This is a list of T cell receptor beta chains from one sample in a study of cytomegalovirus exposure and HLA in healthy donors. Repertoires were generated with immunoSEQ multiplex PCR, while TCRdb's copy carries only in-frame clones and drops some. The repertoire holds more than 85,000 clones, with approximately 93% as singletons. Sequenced sample: PBMCs. Source of these receptors: a woman aged 30 to 39 in good health and CMV-seropositive. The CDR3 runs from the conserved cysteine through the conserved F or W. The D gene is left open where the match is weak.

v_gene	j_gene	d_gene	CDR3aa
TRBV9	TRBJ1-1	-	CASSVAQNTEAFF
TRBV6-5	TRBJ1-5	-	CASSRSSNQPQHF
TRBV7-2	TRBJ1-2	-	CASSPTDSWCTF
TRBV25-1	TRBJ1-1	-	CASSEAPGTSPGSTEAFF
TRBV28	TRBJ1-1	-	CASSFNREERSTEAFF
TRBV29-1	TRBJ2-2	-	CSVRPGGDTGELFF
TRBV15	TRBJ2-3	TRBD1	CATSRRRTGIDTDTQYF
TRBV5-1	TRBJ2-7	TRBD2	CASSLVTGLLYEQYF
TRBV11-2	TRBJ2-3	TRBD2	CASSSLRGAGGADTQYF
TRBV28	TRBJ2-3	TRBD2	CASSLVFGTSRFPPENTQYF
TRBV9	TRBJ2-7	-	CASSATGSGYEQYF
TRBV9	TRBJ2-1	-	CASSVGGSSGEQFF
TRBV11-2	TRBJ2-5	-	CASSLDPVGSRLQETQYF
TRBV29-1	TRBJ1-5	-	CSVESGPGRAQHF
TRBV7-2	TRBJ1-2	-	CASSPQRGYTF
TRBV5-1	TRBJ2-7	TRBD1	CASRFRDRGPSEQYF
TRBV9	TRBJ1-1	-	CASSVSGGFSTEAFF
TRBV6-6	TRBJ1-1	TRBD1	CASPPAGQGEAFF
TRBV5-6	TRBJ2-2	-	CASSHLWGRPGELFF
TRBV11-2	TRBJ1-1	-	CASSLAGRSVGPGVEAFF
TRBV19	TRBJ1-2	TRBD1	CASKGTDNYGYTF
TRBV5-1	TRBJ2-1	TRBD2	CASRRAGGAGHEQFF
TRBV19	TRBJ2-7	-	CATQGLGYEQYF
TRBV6-4	TRBJ2-1	TRBD2	CASSEGTSGRGEQFF
TRBV19	TRBJ2-1	-	CASSIAGSLRTEQFF
TRBV6-6	TRBJ1-2	TRBD1	CASSYSGTGVGYTF
TRBV28	TRBJ1-2	TRBD1	CASSKTGLYGYTF
TRBV15	TRBJ1-5	-	CATSRSQEYSNQPQHF
TRBV2	TRBJ2-7	TRBD2	CASSVGGSIAYEQYF
TRBV28	TRBJ1-2	TRBD1	CATQFNPWTGGSGYTF
TRBV6-6	TRBJ1-2	TRBD1	CASQGAGSGDYGYTF
TRBV5-1	TRBJ1-2	-	CASSPIFGGTDGYTF
TRBV7-2	TRBJ2-1	TRBD1	CASSLVGGQTNEQFF
TRBV11-2	TRBJ1-2	TRBD1	CASSLGQGEGYTF
TRBV5-6	TRBJ1-2	TRBD1	CASSGDSGYTF
TRBV7-2	TRBJ1-2	TRBD1	CASSPPTGGLKNGYTF
TRBV4-2	TRBJ2-1	TRBD2	CATTSGKNEQFF
TRBV30	TRBJ1-5	-	CAWSGGQSVQPQHF
TRBV30	TRBJ1-4	TRBD1	CAWGQGEKLFF
TRBV5-1	TRBJ2-1	TRBD1	CASSSTGQGGNEQFF
TRBV30	TRBJ1-2	TRBD1	CAWSRDRLPYGYTF
TRBV5-1	TRBJ2-7	-	CASSSPGAYEQYF
TRBV28	TRBJ2-5	TRBD1	CASSLLDRVAETQYF
TRBV30	TRBJ2-7	-	CAWSTLWEQYF
TRBV28	TRBJ2-2	TRBD2	CASARLAGGTGPGELFF
TRBV5-6	TRBJ1-3	-	CASRSDRGNTIYF
TRBV14	TRBJ2-4	TRBD2	CASSQDAAGTSGRLGNIQYF
TRBV9	TRBJ2-5	TRBD1	CASSVAPRGQWETQYF